These 5 T cell receptor beta chains were all obtained from the same sample, sequenced in a study of T cells in Graves' hyperthyroidism and ophthalmopathy. Researchers amplified the TCR beta CDR3 regions from RNA transcripts. An initial round of RT-PCR targeting the TCR CDR3 relied on the HTBI primer set. TCRdb processed the multiplex PCR reads anew with MiXCR; each CDR3 protein has one entry. The sample records 500,000 to 600,000 distinct CDR3 sequences, over 35% being singletons. The sample was peripheral blood or thyroid tissue (not recorded which). Receptors originate from an adult woman with Graves' disease, either hyperthyroidism or ophthalmopathy (not recorded which).

The CDR3 nucleotides read TGTGCCATCAGCTTAGGACAGGGCTACACCTTC. This codes for CAISLGQGYTF. V is TRBV10-3 and J is TRBJ1-2; D may be TRBD1 (6 bases). The V end was cut by 6 bases, the J end by 8 bases, with 10 bases between. Germline V gene lookup returns CDR1 ENHRY and CDR2 SYGVKD. This CDR3 region has 11 residues.

This clonotype has ten or more counts. The V gene is TRBV7-2, the J gene TRBJ2-2; 9 positions match TRBD2. The germline gives CDR1 SGHTA, CDR2 FQGNSA. Trimming removed 6 bases from V and 1 base from J; junction bases left unmatched: 6. The length of the CDR3 is 16 residues. CDR3 nucleotide sequence: TGTGCCAGCAGGACGGCGGGGGGGAGGAACACCGGGGAGCTGTTTTTT. Encoded protein: CASRTAGGRNTGELFF.

The CDR3 reads CASSFRLEETQYF. Here the CDR3 DNA reads TGTGCCAGCAGCTTTCGCCTGGAAGAGACCCAGTACTTC. The chain combines TRBV7-8 with TRBJ2-5; D gene unclear. Per germline, CDR1 SGHVS and CDR2 FQNEAQ. V lost 3 bases, J lost 3 bases, and 8 bases lay in between. The CDR3 sequence is 13 residues long.

The chain recombines TRBV12-3 or TRBV12-4 with TRBJ2-7, with a tentative D call TRBD1 (5 bases). V lost 6 bases and J lost 3, with 12 bases in between. The CDR3 covers 13 residues. The CDR3 protein is CASSQSDSYEQYF. CDR3 in DNA: TGTGCCAGCAGCCAAAGCGACAGCTACGAGCAGTACTTC.

This rearrangement joins TRBV19 to TRBJ2-7; possibly TRBD2 for D (6 bases). Trimming removed 5 bases from V and 2 bases from J, with 13 bases in between. This CDR3 comprises 14 residues. Germline V gene sequence: CDR1 LNHDA, CDR2 SQIVND (reference sequence). The DNA of the CDR3 is TGTGCCAGTAGTCTCGGGACTCCAGCCTACGAGCAGTACTTC. Translation gives CASSLGTPAYEQYF.